The rows below give T cell receptor beta chains drawn from one sample of a study of regulatory T cells in long-lasting Graves disease. TCRdb analysed the multiplex PCR reads with MiXCR anew, one entry per CDR3 protein. Of around 460,000 distinct CDR3 sequences listed, roughly 22% are singletons. This sample comprised peripheral blood mononuclear cells (PBMCs), obtained when the disease was refractory, from a patient treated with antithyroid drugs. The source is a female donor with Graves disease. The CDR3 runs from the conserved cysteine through the conserved F or W. A D gene is named only where the DNA matches it firmly. Rows give clone size only sometimes, using once, few, many, or a class for an expanded clone.

v_call,clone_size,j_call,d_call,cdr3_aa,cdr3_nt
TRBV19,-,TRBJ1-5,-,CASTLPRTVYSNQPQHF,TGTGCCAGTACCCTACCCCGGACAGTTTATAGCAATCAGCCCCAGCATTTT
TRBV30,few,TRBJ1-2,-,CAWSATPNYGYTF,TGTGCCTGGAGTGCCACCCCTAACTATGGCTACACCTTC
TRBV11-2,many,TRBJ1-6,TRBD1,CASSRTTGGNSPLHF,TGTGCCAGCAGCCGAACGACAGGGGGAAATTCACCCCTCCACTTT
TRBV5-1,-,TRBJ1-1,-,CASSPNPNTEAFF,TGCGCCAGCAGCCCCAATCCGAACACTGAAGCTTTCTTT
TRBV15,-,TRBJ1-2,TRBD1,CATSRGGQGEIRGPGTF,TGTGCCACCAGCAGAGGCGGGCAGGGGGAAATCCGGGGACCGGGCACCTTC
TRBV7-2,many,TRBJ2-2,TRBD2,CASSLEVAGGTGELFF,TGTGCCAGCAGCTTAGAGGTAGCGGGAGGCACCGGGGAGCTGTTTTTT
TRBV19,few,TRBJ1-1,TRBD1,CASSKQGLGTEAFF,TGTGCCAGTAGTAAACAGGGGCTAGGTACTGAAGCTTTCTTT
TRBV12-3/TRBV12-4,-,TRBJ2-3,TRBD2,CASYSGGADTQYF,TGTGCCAGCTATAGCGGGGGGGCAGATACGCAGTATTTT
TRBV3-1,-,TRBJ2-7,TRBD1,CASSRRGGTGEQYF,TGTGCCAGCAGCCGTCGTGGGGGGACAGGCGAGCAGTACTTC
TRBV2,many,TRBJ2-7,-,CASSGNGRYEQYF,TGTGCCAGCAGTGGTAACGGACGCTACGAGCAGTACTTC
TRBV7-6,-,TRBJ2-1,TRBD1,CASSGTGGMNEQFF,TGTGCCAGCAGCGGGACAGGGGGCATGAATGAGCAGTTCTTC
TRBV20-1,-,TRBJ2-7,-,CSARPPGDASYEQYF,TGCAGTGCTAGGCCACCAGGGGACGCATCCTACGAGCAGTACTTC
TRBV12-3/TRBV12-4,-,TRBJ2-7,-,CASSLGGPEDEQYF,TGTGCCAGCAGTTTAGGGGGGCCGGAGGACGAGCAGTACTTC
TRBV7-2,many,TRBJ2-2,TRBD1,CASRQDRGHTGELFF,TGTGCCAGCAGGCAGGACAGGGGGCATACCGGGGAGCTGTTTTTT
TRBV4-1,-,TRBJ1-5,-,CASSHHPPGNQPQHF,TGCGCCAGCAGCCATCACCCTCCGGGGAATCAGCCCCAGCATTTT
TRBV7-3,-,TRBJ2-6,TRBD1,CASSLMSQGQGAVNVLTF,TGTGCCAGCAGCTTAATGTCGCAGGGACAGGGGGCCGTCAACGTCCTGACTTTC
TRBV11-3,few,TRBJ2-7,TRBD1,CASSPRTGVGEQYF,TGTGCCAGCAGCCCCCGGACAGGGGTTGGCGAGCAGTACTTC
TRBV19,-,TRBJ1-2,-,CASSQDLTGLYGYTF,TGTGCCAGCAGCCAAGATCTTACGGGGCTCTATGGCTACACCTTC
TRBV6-1,many,TRBJ2-5,TRBD2,CASSRTSGETQYF,TGTGCCAGCAGTAGGACTAGCGGAGAGACCCAGTACTTC
TRBV20-1,many,TRBJ1-1,TRBD1,CSASMTGGDTEAFF,TGCAGTGCTAGTATGACAGGGGGAGACACTGAAGCTTTCTTT
TRBV28,-,TRBJ2-4,-,CASSWGGRINIQYF,TGTGCCAGCAGTTGGGGGGGGCGCATAAACATTCAGTACTTC
TRBV12-3/TRBV12-4,few,TRBJ2-7,TRBD1,CASSFGTGDYEQYF,TGTGCCAGCAGTTTCGGGACAGGGGATTACGAGCAGTACTTC
TRBV24-1,-,TRBJ2-5,-,CATSEMAGETQYF,TGTGCCACCAGTGAAATGGCGGGAGAGACCCAGTACTTC
TRBV14,-,TRBJ1-6,-,CASSQDHWANSPLHF,TGTGCCAGCAGCCAAGATCATTGGGCTAATTCACCCCTCCACTTT
TRBV28,once,TRBJ2-7,-,CASSPGTSRYEQYF,TGTGCCAGCAGTCCCGGGACCAGTCGGTACGAGCAGTACTTC
TRBV7-8,-,TRBJ1-2,-,CASSPSDGGVYAPPNYGYTF,TGTGCCAGCAGCCCAAGCGATGGGGGGGTTTATGCACCCCCTAACTATGGCTACACCTTC
TRBV11-2,many,TRBJ2-2,-,CASSGRVAGTGELFF,TGTGCCAGCAGCGGGCGGGTGGCGGGCACCGGGGAGCTGTTTTTT
TRBV10-3,many,TRBJ1-1,TRBD1,CAISGTGGMYTEAFF,TGTGCCATCAGTGGAACAGGGGGCATGTACACTGAAGCTTTCTTT
TRBV20-1,-,TRBJ2-3,-,CSATGTDTQYF,TGCAGTGCTACGGGGACAGATACGCAGTATTTT
TRBV6-5,few,TRBJ2-7,TRBD2,CASSYGPSGGPLSYEQYF,TGTGCCAGCAGTTACGGGCCTAGCGGGGGTCCCCTCTCCTACGAGCAGTACTTC
TRBV24-1,once,TRBJ1-4,-,CASRGGINEKLFF,TGTGCCAGCAGGGGAGGGATTAATGAAAAACTGTTTTTT
TRBV5-1,few,TRBJ2-4,-,CASRDRGGPHNIQYF,TGCGCCAGCAGGGATCGCGGAGGGCCCCATAACATTCAGTACTTC
TRBV7-2,-,TRBJ1-1,-,CASSPRDRANAFF,TGCGCCAGCAGCCCTAGAGACAGAGCTAACGCTTTCTTT
TRBV19,few,TRBJ2-7,-,CATPLGHEQYF,TGTGCCACTCCCCTGGGCCACGAGCAGTACTTC
TRBV6-2/TRBV6-3,-,TRBJ2-5,TRBD2,CASSYSSGGGWETQYF,TGTGCCAGCAGTTACTCGTCGGGGGGTGGATGGGAGACCCAGTACTTC
TRBV19,few,TRBJ1-5,-,CASSKTTGYNQPQHF,TGTGCCAGTAGTAAGACTACAGGGTACAATCAGCCCCAGCATTTT
TRBV20-1,few,TRBJ1-2,-,CSASPGADYGYTF,TGCAGTGCTAGCCCAGGGGCGGACTATGGCTACACCTTC
TRBV3-1,many,TRBJ2-5,-,CASSQGQTQYF,TGTGCCAGCAGCCAAGGACAGACCCAGTACTTC
TRBV2,many,TRBJ2-7,-,CASSGELLYEQYF,TGTGCCAGCAGTGGGGAGTTACTCTACGAGCAGTACTTC
TRBV10-3,many,TRBJ2-7,-,CAISESEGREQYF,TGTGCCATCAGTGAGTCTGAGGGAAGGGAGCAGTACTTC
TRBV28,many,TRBJ1-1,-,CASSLVRRGTEAFF,TGTGCCAGCAGTTTAGTGCGGAGGGGAACTGAAGCTTTCTTT